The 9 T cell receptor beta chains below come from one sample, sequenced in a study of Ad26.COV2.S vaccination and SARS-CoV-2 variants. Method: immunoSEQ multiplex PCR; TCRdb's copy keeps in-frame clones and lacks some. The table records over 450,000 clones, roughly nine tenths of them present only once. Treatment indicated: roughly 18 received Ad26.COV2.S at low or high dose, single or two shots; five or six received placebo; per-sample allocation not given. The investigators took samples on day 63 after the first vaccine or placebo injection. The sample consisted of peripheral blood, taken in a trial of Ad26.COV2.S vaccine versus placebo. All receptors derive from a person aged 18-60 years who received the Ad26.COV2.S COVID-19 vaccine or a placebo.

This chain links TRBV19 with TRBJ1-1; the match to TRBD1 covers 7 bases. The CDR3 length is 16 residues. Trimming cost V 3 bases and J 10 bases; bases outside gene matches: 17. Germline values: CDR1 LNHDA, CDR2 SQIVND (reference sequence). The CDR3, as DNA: TGTGCCAGTAGTATGCGGCCCCGACAGGGCCTAAAGGGAGCTTTCTTT. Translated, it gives CASSMRPRQGLKGAFF.

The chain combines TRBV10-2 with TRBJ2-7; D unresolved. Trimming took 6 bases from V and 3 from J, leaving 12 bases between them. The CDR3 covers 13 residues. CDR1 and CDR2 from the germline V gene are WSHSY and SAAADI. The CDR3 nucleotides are TGCGCCAGCAGCCCTTTTTATGGCTACGAGCAGTACTTC. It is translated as CASSPFYGYEQYF.

The DNA for the CDR3 is TGTGCCAGCAGCATACTTACGAGCTCCTACAATGAGCAGTTCTTC. The encoded protein is CASSILTSSYNEQFF. V is TRBV7-2 and J is TRBJ2-1; unclear D gene. Germline V gives CDR1 SGHTA, CDR2 FQGNSA. The germline V and J ends were trimmed by 5 bases and 0 bases, with 11 bases remaining between them. The CDR3 contains 15 residues. Supplemented by reference TRBV7-2 and TRBJ2-1, the full variable domain reads GAGVSQSPSNKVTEKGKDVELRCDPISGHTALYWYRQSLGQGLEFLIYFQGNSAPDKSGLPSDRFSAERTGGSVSTLTIQRTQQEDSAVYLCASSILTSSYNEQFFGPGTRLTVL.

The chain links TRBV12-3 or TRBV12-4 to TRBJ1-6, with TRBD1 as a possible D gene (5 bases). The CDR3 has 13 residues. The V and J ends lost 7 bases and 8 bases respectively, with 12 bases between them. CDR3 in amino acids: CASTHRGHSPLHF. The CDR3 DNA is TGTGCCAGCACGCATCGGGGCCATTCACCCCTCCACTTT.

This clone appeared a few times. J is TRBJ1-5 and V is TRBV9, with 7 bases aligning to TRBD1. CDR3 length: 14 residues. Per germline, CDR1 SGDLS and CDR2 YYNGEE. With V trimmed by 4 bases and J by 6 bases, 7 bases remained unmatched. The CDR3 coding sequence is TGTGCCAGCAGCTCAACAGGGGTGGGTCAGCCCCAGCATTTT. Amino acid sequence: CASSSTGVGQPQHF.

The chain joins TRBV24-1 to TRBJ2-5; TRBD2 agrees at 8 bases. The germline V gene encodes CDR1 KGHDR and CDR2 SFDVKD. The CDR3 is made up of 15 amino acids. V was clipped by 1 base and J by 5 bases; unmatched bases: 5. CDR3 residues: CATSDLTGGRETQYF. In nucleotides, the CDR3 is TGTGCCACCAGTGATTTAACGGGGGGGCGGGAGACCCAGTACTTC.

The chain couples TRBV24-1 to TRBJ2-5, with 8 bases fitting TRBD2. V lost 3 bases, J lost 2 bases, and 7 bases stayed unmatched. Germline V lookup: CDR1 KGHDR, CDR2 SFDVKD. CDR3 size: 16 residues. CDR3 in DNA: TGTGCCACCAGTGATGGAAGCGGGGGAAGACAAGAGACCCAGTACTTC. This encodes CATSDGSGGRQETQYF.

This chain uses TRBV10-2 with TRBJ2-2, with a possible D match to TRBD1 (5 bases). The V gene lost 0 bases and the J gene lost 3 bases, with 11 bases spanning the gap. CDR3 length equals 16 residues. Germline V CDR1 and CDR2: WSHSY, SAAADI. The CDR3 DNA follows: TGCGCCAGCAGTGAGTCAAAGGGGTGGTACACCGGGGAGCTGTTTTTT. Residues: CASSESKGWYTGELFF.

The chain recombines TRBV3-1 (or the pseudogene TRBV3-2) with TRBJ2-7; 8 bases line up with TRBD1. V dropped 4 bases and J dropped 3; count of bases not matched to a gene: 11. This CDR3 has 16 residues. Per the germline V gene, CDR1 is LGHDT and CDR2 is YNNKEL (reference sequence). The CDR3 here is CASSPDVGTGGYEQYF. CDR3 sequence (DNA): TGTGCCAGCAGCCCAGATGTTGGAACAGGGGGCTACGAGCAGTACTTC.